This T cell receptor (beta chain) is from a study of shared clonotypes between healthy human individuals. A deep-level run was used for the assay. This table comes from immunoSEQ multiplex PCR, and its TCRdb copy is limited to in-frame clones, with some not included. The sample lists about 580,000 clones; 98% were seen once. The naive CD8 population came from CD45RO-negative cells selected for CCR7, without terminally differentiated effector memory CD45RA+ cells. CDR1 and CDR2 (germline): SGHDT, YYEEEE. CDR3 length: 17 residues. The junction had 8 bases not matched to a gene; V was cut back by 2 bases and J by 7 bases.

V is TRBV5-6 and J is TRBJ2-1, with 14 bases that match TRBD2. Specimen: naive CD8+ T cells sorted from blood. The clonotype comes from a man aged 25-40 years in good health. This CDR3 is CASSFRLAGGPRNEQFF. The CDR3 DNA is TGTGCCAGCAGCTTTCGACTAGCGGGAGGGCCGAGGAATGAGCAGTTCTTC.